These 15 T cell receptor beta chains originate from one sample sequenced in a study of molecular identifiers for immune sequencing clone quantification. TCRdb fed the PCR reads into MiXCR, producing one record per CDR3 protein. The table shows about half a million distinct CDR3 sequences, with 20% to 25% occurring only once. Source material: naive CD8+ T cells from blood, with Jurkat cell RNA spiked in. The subset denotes: FACS-sorted CD8+CD4-CCR7+CD45RA+ naive T cells. Receptors were obtained from a human donor in good health. Some libraries in this study had Jurkat cell RNA spiked in.

This clonotype has more than one count but fewer than ten. CDR3: CATSRDYRNTIYF. The CDR3 nucleotides are TGTGCCACCAGCAGAGATTACCGAAACACCATATATTTT. The genes are TRBV15 and TRBJ1-3; D call uncertain. CDR3 length equals 13 residues. With 0 bases removed from V and 5 bases from J, the gap between germline ends came to 5 bases. In germline, CDR1 is LNHNV, CDR2 YYDKDF (reference sequence). Variable domain in full (rest from reference TRBV15 and TRBJ1-3): DAMVIQNPRYQVTQFGKPVTLSCSQTLNHNVMYWYQQKSSQAPKLLFHYYDKDFNNEADTPDNFQSRRPNTSFCFLDIRSPGLGDTAMYLCATSRDYRNTIYFGEGSWLTVV.

This clonotype showed up many times. The chain links TRBV4-3 to TRBJ1-5; no firm D call. The CDR3 length is 15 residues. Germline loops: CDR1 LGHNA, CDR2 YSLEER. The V end was cut by 0 bases, the J end by 2 bases, with 8 bases between. As DNA, the CDR3 is TGCGCCAGCAGCCAAGATGGAGGACGCAATCAGCCCCAGCATTTT. Protein: CASSQDGGRNQPQHF.

This clonotype was detected many times. This sequence joins TRBV7-9 and TRBJ2-7, with 9 bases fitting TRBD2. Germline CDR1 is SEHNR and CDR2 is FQNEAQ (reference sequence). The CDR3 consists of 16 residues. Unmatched junction bases numbered 11, after V lost 4 bases and J lost 4 bases. The chain's CDR3 is CASSSSVASGDYEQYF. CDR3 nucleotides: TGTGCCAGCAGCTCGAGCGTAGCTAGCGGGGATTACGAGCAGTACTTC. Combining the CDR3 with reference TRBV7-9 and TRBJ2-7 gives the whole variable domain DTGVSQNPRHKITKRGQNVTFRCDPISEHNRLYWYRQTLGQGPEFLTYFQNEAQLEKSRLLSDRFSAERPKGSFSTLEIQRTEQGDSAMYLCASSSSVASGDYEQYFGPGTRLTVT.

There are many counts of this clonotype. The rearrangement joins TRBV10-3 to TRBJ1-1; 8 bases align to TRBD1. Germline V CDR1 and CDR2: ENHRY, SYGVKD. CDR3 length equals 15 residues. V was clipped by 1 base and J by 2 bases; unmatched bases: 3. CDR3 sequence (DNA): TGTGCCATCAGTGAGTGGACAGGGCTCAACACTGAAGCTTTCTTT. Its translation is CAISEWTGLNTEAFF.

There are a few counts of this clonotype. The chain couples TRBV13 to TRBJ2-7; no clear D. From germline, CDR1 is PRHDT and CDR2 FYEKMQ (reference sequence). CDR3 size: 14 residues. Deletions cut 2 bases from V and 3 bases from J, with 11 bases between. CDR3 residues: CASSLLAARYEQYF. The CDR3 DNA is TGTGCCAGCAGCTTATTGGCCGCCCGCTACGAGCAGTACTTC.

Only a few counts were recorded for this clonotype. The V call is TRBV28, the J call TRBJ2-7; maybe TRBD1 (6 bases). V lost 5 bases and J lost 0, with 14 bases in between. Germline loops: CDR1 MDHEN, CDR2 SYDVKM. This CDR3 has 15 amino acids. The CDR3 bases are TGTGCCAGCAGTATCTACAGGGCTACCTCCTACGAGCAGTACTTC. Protein product: CASSIYRATSYEQYF.

This clonotype appeared many times. The gene calls are TRBV28 and TRBJ1-1; D perhaps matches TRBD1 (6 bases). The CDR3 is made up of 17 amino acids. The V end lost 7 bases, the J end lost 2 bases, and 23 bases lay between the germline ends. Germline V gene sequence: CDR1 MDHEN, CDR2 SYDVKM. CDR3 residues: CASTETGGVYFNTEAFF. DNA for the CDR3: TGTGCCAGCACCGAAACGGGGGGCGTCTACTTTAACACTGAAGCTTTCTTT. Based on the CDR3 plus reference TRBV28 and TRBJ1-1, the full variable domain is DVKVTQSSRYLVKRTGEKVFLECVQDMDHENMFWYRQDPGLGLRLIYFSYDVKMKEKGDIPEGYSVSREKKERFSLILESASTNQTSMYLCASTETGGVYFNTEAFFGQGTRLTVV.

The V and J genes are TRBV19 and TRBJ2-2; D call uncertain. The V end was cut by 7 bases, the J end by 6 bases, with 9 bases between. The CDR3 contains 12 residues. Germline V lookup: CDR1 LNHDA, CDR2 SQIVND (reference sequence). The CDR3 loop reads CASTAAPGELFF. CDR3 DNA: TGTGCCAGTACTGCTGCGCCCGGGGAGCTGTTTTTT.

The chain has TRBV2 and TRBJ1-5; D is unresolved. CDR3 length: 13 amino acids. Germline V gene sequence: CDR1 SNHLY, CDR2 FYNNEI. Trimming removed 2 bases at V and 6 bases at J, with 8 bases between. The CDR3 here is CASSEMGSQPQHF. The CDR3 DNA sequence: TGTGCCAGCAGTGAAATGGGGTCTCAGCCCCAGCATTTT. The complete variable domain, with remaining parts taken from reference TRBV2 and TRBJ1-5, reads EPEVTQTPSHQVTQMGQEVILRCVPISNHLYFYWYRQILGQKVEFLVSFYNNEISEKSEIFDDQFSVERPDGSNFTLKIRSTKLEDSAMYFCASSEMGSQPQHFGDGTRLSIL.

This clonotype was seen at least ten times. The V gene is TRBV28, the J gene TRBJ1-1; D uncertain. V lost 10 bases and J lost 0, with 9 bases in between. This CDR3 has 12 amino acids. CDR1 and CDR2 from the germline V gene are MDHEN and SYDVKM. The CDR3: CATTELNTEAFF. DNA of the CDR3: TGTGCCACAACAGAGCTGAACACTGAAGCTTTCTTT.

Turning to this clonotype: The missing conserved phenylalanine or tryptophan at the end of this CDR3 makes a read error likely. The chain uses TRBV19 and TRBJ1-6; no clear D gene. The CDR3 consists of 16 residues. The V end was cut by 3 bases, the J end by 6 bases, with 15 bases between. Germline V CDR1 and CDR2: LNHDA, SQIVND (reference sequence). CDR3 bases: TGTGCCAGTAGTATCGCGACAAGGACCGTTAATTCACCCCTCCACCTT. Protein product: CASSIATRTVNSPLHL.

The table lists this clonotype with a few counts. The chain recombines TRBV5-4 with TRBJ2-3; maybe TRBD1 (5 bases). This CDR3 has 16 residues. Trimming left V 3 bases short and J 1 base short, with 15 bases between. The germline CDR1 and CDR2 sequences are SGHNT and YYREEE (reference sequence). The CDR3 loop reads CASSWQGHWGTDTQYF. CDR3 coding DNA: TGTGCCAGCAGCTGGCAGGGTCACTGGGGCACAGATACGCAGTATTTT.

This clonotype was seen ten or more times. The V and J genes are TRBV7-2 and TRBJ1-4; 8 bases map to TRBD1. V was clipped by 4 bases and J by 6 bases; unmatched bases: 7. Germline V gene data show CDR1 as SGHTA and CDR2 as FQGNSA. The CDR3 sequence is 15 residues long. As DNA, the CDR3 is TGTGCCAGCAGCTCTGCCGGGACAGGCTATGAAAAACTGTTTTTT. It codes for CASSSAGTGYEKLFF.

The table lists this clonotype with many counts. This sequence joins TRBV6-2 or TRBV6-3 and TRBJ1-1, with D unclear. This CDR3 region has 14 residues. Germline V lookup: CDR1 MNHEY, CDR2 SVGEGT. Trimming cost V 2 bases and J 5 bases, with 12 bases left between them. CDR3 DNA: TGTGCCAGCAGTTACCCGGGGATTTTGACTGAAGCTTTCTTT. Protein: CASSYPGILTEAFF.

The V and J genes are TRBV12-5 and TRBJ2-1; the D is unclear. Germline assignment: CDR1 LGHNT and CDR2 FRNRAP. The CDR3 runs to 12 residues. Trimming took off 7 bases at V and 7 bases at J, with 11 bases between the two ends. The CDR3 DNA follows: TGTGCTAGTGCCACCCCTGGGAATGAGCAGTTCTTC. It is translated as CASATPGNEQFF.